This record covers a single T cell receptor (beta chain). The target of this receptor is not known. Base qualities are not provided; no much larger clone lies one nucleotide away. The sample comes from a study of blood T cell repertoires in COVID-19 (dated by TCRdb to the early 2020s). Describing the broader study: Samples covering the acute and convalescent phases of COVID-19 were provided by collaborators in the United States, Italy and Spain. The material from the prospective study consisted of cDNA or gDNA derived from T cells, B-cell-depleted T cells, or PBMCs. The dataset comprised deeply sampled blood TCRbeta repertoires from subjects exposed to, actively infected with, or recovered from COVID-19. The repertoires were made available in a free public database intended to serve as a resource for research on the immune response to SARS-CoV-2. The samples were drawn from the first 160 participants of the ongoing ImmuneRACE study and from 1,254 subjects provided by 6 global collaborators. Sample metadata almost always included a de-identified subject ID, COVID-19 status, age in years and sex. HLA class I and class II types, where available, came from metadata supplied by the sample provider rather than from assay-based typing. What the work shows at the level of the full study, not this receptor alone: The quantity of clinical and demographic metadata differed by source and by participant and was supplied without curation.

CDR1 MNHEY and CDR2 SVGAGI were looked up in the germline V gene. Relative to germline, V is 7 bases shorter and J is 1 base shorter, with 11 bases between their ends. Taken from cysteine to phenylalanine, the CDR3 has 14 residues. Here the CDR3 DNA is all that survives: 42 bases in frame from base 1. Whole blood was collected in K2EDTA tubes by collaborating institutions according to the institutions' own protocols. For TCRbeta analysis, collaborators shipped samples as frozen whole blood, isolated PBMCs, or DNA extracted from either of those sample types. The immunoSEQ Assay, a bias-controlled multiplex PCR, was used to amplify TCRbeta CDR3 regions from genomic DNA. The study's processing was this. The number of nucleated cells in each sample was estimated from the amplification of reference gene primers within the assay. Sequence reads were collapsed and filtered to measure the absolute abundance of every unique TCRbeta CDR3 rearrangement. For each sample, productive Simpson clonality was calculated as the square root of Simpson's diversity index over productive rearrangements. Sourced from immuneACCESS, this table was stored by TCRdb with only in-frame sequences that have V and J called. A share of the clones is absent; for the studies checked, an unresolved V gene accounts for under half, and the remainder has no known explanation. Clonal size and the V and J genes are those of that table, whereas D and trimming came from the DNA. This sample is represented by 80,000 to 130,000 clones; roughly 92% of them were singletons. Clones ranked in the top ten supply more than 5% of the sample.

The specimen sequenced was peripheral blood. The receptor's source is a man aged 65 to 85 with acute or convalescent COVID-19. The rearranged chain carries TRBV6-5 and TRBJ2-1; matching of 6 bases hints at TRBD2 as the D gene. The nucleotide sequence reads as follows: TGTGCCAGCAACACGGGGGATTCCTACAATGAGCAGTTCTTC. It encodes CASNTGDSYNEQFF.